A single sample is the source of the 13 T cell receptor beta chains below, sequenced in a study of Ad26.COV2.S vaccination and SARS-CoV-2 variants. The table came from immunoSEQ multiplex PCR; TCRdb's copy has only in-frame clones and leaves some out. The sample consists of 380,000 or so clones, approximately 86% of them appearing once. The sample's treatment: approximately 18 received Ad26.COV2.S at low or high dose, single or two shots; about 5 received placebo; per-sample allocation not given. Collection of samples fell on day 63 after the first vaccine or placebo injection. Sequenced here: peripheral blood, sampled in a trial of Ad26.COV2.S vaccine versus placebo. The receptors derive from a person between 18 and 65 years old who received the Ad26.COV2.S COVID-19 vaccine or a placebo.

The chain has TRBV29-1 and TRBJ1-1; D call uncertain. CDR3 length: 13 residues. CDR1 and CDR2 from the germline V gene are SQVTM and ANQGSEA. The germline V and J ends were trimmed by 4 bases and 2 bases, with 11 bases remaining between them. The CDR3 region is CSVVGVLNTEAFF. In DNA form, the CDR3 reads TGCAGCGTTGTAGGAGTTCTCAACACTGAAGCTTTCTTT.

The chain uses TRBV4-2 and TRBJ1-4, with D possibly TRBD1 on 6 matching bases. Looked up from germline, CDR1 is LGHNA and CDR2 is YNFKEQ. The CDR3 is made up of 14 amino acids. Trimming took off 4 bases at V and 4 bases at J, with 10 bases between the two ends. The CDR3 DNA is TGTGCCAGCAGCCGCGACAGGAGTAATGAAAAACTGTTTTTT. Its protein product is CASSRDRSNEKLFF.

The chain has TRBV4-1 and TRBJ2-1; D ambiguous. Trimming pared 4 bases from V and 1 base from J, leaving 11 bases between. Germline V gene data show CDR1 as MGHRA and CDR2 as YSYEKL. The CDR3 consists of 15 residues. The CDR3 is CASSRAGVSYNEQFF. In nucleotides, the CDR3 is TGCGCCAGCAGCCGGGCTGGGGTATCCTACAATGAGCAGTTCTTC.

The chain uses TRBV15 and TRBJ1-2; tentative D call: TRBD1 (6 bases). V lost 6 bases, J lost 1 base, and 12 bases lay in between. CDR1 LNHNV and CDR2 YYDKDF come from the germline V gene (reference sequence). The CDR3 runs to 14 residues. The CDR3 region has the DNA TGTGCCACCAGGCCAACAGGGTTTAACTATGGCTACACCTTC. It yields the protein CATRPTGFNYGYTF. The whole variable domain, filled in from reference TRBV15 and TRBJ1-2, reads DAMVIQNPRYQVTQFGKPVTLSCSQTLNHNVMYWYQQKSSQAPKLLFHYYDKDFNNEADTPDNFQSRRPNTSFCFLDIRSPGLGDTAMYLCATRPTGFNYGYTFGSGTRLTVV.

V and J are TRBV6-5 and TRBJ2-5; D may be TRBD1 or TRBD2 (5 bases each). The V end lost 5 bases, the J end lost 4 bases, and 17 bases lay between the germline ends. The V gene's germline CDR1 is MNHEY and CDR2 SVGAGI. The CDR3 sequence is 15 residues long. The CDR3 here is CASSLKGPEGETQYF. In DNA form, the CDR3 reads TGTGCCAGCAGTCTCAAGGGACCCGAAGGAGAGACCCAGTACTTC.

The chain uses TRBV5-1 and TRBJ2-3; 10 nucleotides agree with TRBD2. The CDR3 covers 17 residues. V shed 0 bases and J 2 bases; nucleotides not matched to a gene: 6. The germline gives CDR1 SGHRS, CDR2 YFSETQ. CDR3 residues: CASSLGPSGGFTDTQYF. The DNA for the CDR3 is TGCGCCAGCAGCTTGGGTCCTAGCGGGGGATTCACAGATACGCAGTATTTT.

This chain links TRBV18 with TRBJ2-5; TRBD1 aligns across 7 bases. The CDR3 consists of 13 residues. The germline V gene encodes CDR1 KGHSH and CDR2 LQKENI. J gave up 3 bases and V 5 bases, and 3 bases lay outside the gene matches. CDR3 coding DNA: TGTGCCAGCTCAACAGGGACAGAAGAGACCCAGTACTTC. This encodes CASSTGTEETQYF. The full variable domain, completed using reference TRBV18 and TRBJ2-5, is NAGVMQNPRHLVRRRGQEARLRCSPMKGHSHVYWYRQLPEEGLKFMVYLQKENIIDESGMPKERFSAEFPKEGPSILRIQQVVRGDSAAYFCASSTGTEETQYFGPGTRLLVL.

This sequence joins TRBV19 and TRBJ1-2; 8 bases match TRBD1. The V segment lost 6 bases and the J segment 6 bases; nucleotides outside the gene matches: 6. The CDR3 totals 13 residues. Germline V gene lookup returns CDR1 LNHDA and CDR2 SQIVND (reference sequence). CDR3 sequence: CASRKDRVDGYTF. The DNA of the CDR3 is TGTGCCAGTAGGAAGGACAGGGTCGATGGCTACACCTTC.

The CDR3, as DNA: TGTGCCAGCAGCCAAGTTCCAGCGGGACAAGAGACCCAGTACTTC. It translates to CASSQVPAGQETQYF. This chain uses TRBV3-1 (or the pseudogene TRBV3-2) with TRBJ2-5; 7 bases agree with TRBD2. The CDR3 totals 15 residues. V lost 1 base and J lost 2; bases outside the gene matches: 4. Germline loops: CDR1 LGHDT, CDR2 YNNKEL (reference sequence).

The CDR3 reads CASSRGSDQPQHF. The CDR3 DNA is TGTGCCAGTAGTCGGGGGTCAGATCAGCCCCAGCATTTT. The rearrangement uses TRBV19 and TRBJ1-5; a weak D match, TRBD1 (5 bases). Germline-derived CDR1 and CDR2 are LNHDA and SQIVND (reference sequence). Trimming left V 5 bases short and J 5 bases short, with 10 bases between. CDR3 length: 13 amino acids.

The gene calls are TRBV4-2 and TRBJ2-3, with D tentatively TRBD2 (6 bases). The CDR3 is 16 amino acids. The germline gives CDR1 LGHNA, CDR2 YNFKEQ. Trimming stripped 1 base from V and 6 bases from J, with 17 bases between. CDR3: CASSQGGLQLEDTQYF. DNA of the CDR3: TGTGCCAGCAGCCAAGGGGGACTTCAACTTGAGGATACGCAGTATTTT.

This chain links TRBV11-2 with TRBJ1-6, with D tentatively TRBD1 (6 bases). Germline loops: CDR1 SGHAT, CDR2 FQNNGV. CDR3 length equals 15 residues. The V end was cut by 4 bases, the J end by 5 bases, with 12 bases between. Written as DNA, the CDR3 is TGTGCCAGCAGCTATGGACAGTTAAATAATTCACCCCTCCACTTT. Its translation: CASSYGQLNNSPLHF.

The chain recombines TRBV15 with TRBJ1-1, with unresolved D. This CDR3 comprises 17 residues. Trimming cost V 1 base and J 1 base, with 16 bases left between them. CDR1 LNHNV and CDR2 YYDKDF come from the germline V gene (reference sequence). The CDR3 sequence is CATSRAPLLGANTEAFF. The CDR3 DNA follows: TGTGCCACCAGCAGAGCCCCTCTACTCGGCGCGAACACTGAAGCTTTCTTT.